This entry is about one T cell receptor (beta chain). As yet, its antigen is unknown. TCRdb's copy holds only in-frame clones and misses some; the assay was immunoSEQ multiplex PCR. The profile covers more than 90,000 clones, with 88% appearing a single time and 15% to 20% taken by the ten largest. The sample originates from a study of T cell responses to AZD1222 COVID-19 vaccine. The germline V and J ends were trimmed by 5 bases and 10 bases, with 14 bases remaining between them. CDR1 and CDR2 from the germline V gene are LNHDA and SQIVND (reference sequence). The CDR3 loop spans 13 amino acids. Notes on the study in general: Regions 160-218 and 743-854 held dominance among vaccine-associated CD4 TCRs, which spanned spike. Among the donors, most were white British and more were female, and clonal diversity was possibly underestimated. Baseline antibody screening turned up just a handful of seropositive AZD1222 recipients. Repertoires were obtained solely post-peak T cell response.

The chain has TRBV19 and TRBJ1-4; a weak D match, TRBD1 (5 bases). The TCR sequence derives from an adult who received the AZD1222 COVID-19 vaccine. The sample consisted of peripheral blood, taken 28 days after the second AZD1222 dose. In nucleotides, the CDR3 is TGTGCCAGTAGTGGCCAGGGCAAGGCAAAACTGTTTTTT. It yields the protein CASSGQGKAKLFF.